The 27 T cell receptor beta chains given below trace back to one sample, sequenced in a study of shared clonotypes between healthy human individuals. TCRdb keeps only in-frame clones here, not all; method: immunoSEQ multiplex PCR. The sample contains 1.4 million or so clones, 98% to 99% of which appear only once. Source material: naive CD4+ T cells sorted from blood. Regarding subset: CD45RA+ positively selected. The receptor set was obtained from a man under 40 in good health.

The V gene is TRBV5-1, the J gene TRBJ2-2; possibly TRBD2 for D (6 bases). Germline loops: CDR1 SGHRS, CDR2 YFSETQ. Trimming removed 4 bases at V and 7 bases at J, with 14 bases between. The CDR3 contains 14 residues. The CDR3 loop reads CASSLEGRDGELFF. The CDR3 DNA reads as TGCGCCAGCAGCCTCGAGGGGCGGGACGGGGAGCTGTTTTTT.

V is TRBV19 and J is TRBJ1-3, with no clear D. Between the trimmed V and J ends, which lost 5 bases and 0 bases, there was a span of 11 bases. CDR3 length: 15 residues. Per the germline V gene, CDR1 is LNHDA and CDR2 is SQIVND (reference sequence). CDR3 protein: CASSYGRSSGNTIYF. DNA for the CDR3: TGTGCCAGTAGTTATGGGAGGAGCTCTGGAAACACCATATATTTT. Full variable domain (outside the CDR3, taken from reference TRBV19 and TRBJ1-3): DGGITQSPKYLFRKEGQNVTLSCEQNLNHDAMYWYRQDPGQGLRLIYYSQIVNDFQKGDIAEGYSVSREKKESFPLTVTSAQKNPTAFYLCASSYGRSSGNTIYFGEGSWLTVV.

The CDR3 region has the DNA TGTGCCAGCTCACCCAGGGCTGGGGCCAACGTCCTGACTTTC. As protein: CASSPRAGANVLTF. This sequence joins TRBV18 and TRBJ2-6, with D perhaps TRBD1 (5 bases). Trimming shortened V by 3 bases and J by 2 bases, and 5 bases separated the two germline ends. Germline-derived CDR1 and CDR2 are KGHSH and LQKENI. This CDR3 spans 14 amino acids.

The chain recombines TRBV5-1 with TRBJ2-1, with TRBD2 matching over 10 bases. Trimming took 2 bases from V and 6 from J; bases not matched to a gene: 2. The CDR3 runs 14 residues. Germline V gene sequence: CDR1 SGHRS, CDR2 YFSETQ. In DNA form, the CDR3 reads TGCGCCAGCAGCTTCTCTAGCGGGAGCAATGAGCAGTTCTTC. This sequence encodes CASSFSSGSNEQFF.

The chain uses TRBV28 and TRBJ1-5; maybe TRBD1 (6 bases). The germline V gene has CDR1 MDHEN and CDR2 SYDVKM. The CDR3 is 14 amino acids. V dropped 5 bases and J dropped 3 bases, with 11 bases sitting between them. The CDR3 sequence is CASSNRDTNQPQHF. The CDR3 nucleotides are TGTGCCAGCAGTAACCGGGACACCAATCAGCCCCAGCATTTT.

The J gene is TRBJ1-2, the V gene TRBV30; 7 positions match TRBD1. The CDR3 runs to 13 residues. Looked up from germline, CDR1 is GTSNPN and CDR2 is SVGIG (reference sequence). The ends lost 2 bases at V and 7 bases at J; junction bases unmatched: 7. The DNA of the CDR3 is TGTGCCTGGAGTCTCGGGACAGTTGCTGGCTACACCTTC. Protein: CAWSLGTVAGYTF.

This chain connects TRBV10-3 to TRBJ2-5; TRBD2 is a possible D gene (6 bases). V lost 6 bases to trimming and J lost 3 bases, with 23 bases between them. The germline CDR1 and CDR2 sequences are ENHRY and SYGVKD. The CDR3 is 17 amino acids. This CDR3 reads CAIRGEIDAGIEETQYF. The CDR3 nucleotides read TGTGCCATCAGGGGGGAAATAGATGCGGGAATAGAAGAGACCCAGTACTTC.

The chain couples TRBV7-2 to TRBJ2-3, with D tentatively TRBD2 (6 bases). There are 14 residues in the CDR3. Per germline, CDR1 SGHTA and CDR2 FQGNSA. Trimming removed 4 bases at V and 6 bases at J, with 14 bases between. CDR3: CASSSWRGVDTQYF. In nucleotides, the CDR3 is TGTGCCAGCAGCTCCTGGCGGGGAGTGGATACGCAGTATTTT.

CDR3 sequence reads: CASSQDSYGASGNTIYF. The CDR3, as DNA: TGCGCCAGCAGCCAAGATTCGTACGGCGCCTCTGGAAACACCATATATTTT. This rearrangement joins TRBV4-3 to TRBJ1-3, with D unresolved. The germline gives CDR1 LGHNA, CDR2 YSLEER. The germline V and J ends were trimmed by 0 bases and 0 bases, with 12 bases remaining between them. This CDR3 comprises 17 residues.

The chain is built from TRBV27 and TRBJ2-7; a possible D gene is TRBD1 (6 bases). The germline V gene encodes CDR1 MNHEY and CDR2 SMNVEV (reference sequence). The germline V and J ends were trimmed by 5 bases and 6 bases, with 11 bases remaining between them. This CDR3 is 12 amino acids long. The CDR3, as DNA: TGTGCCAGCAGTCCCCTCAGGGGCGAGCAGTACTTC. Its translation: CASSPLRGEQYF.

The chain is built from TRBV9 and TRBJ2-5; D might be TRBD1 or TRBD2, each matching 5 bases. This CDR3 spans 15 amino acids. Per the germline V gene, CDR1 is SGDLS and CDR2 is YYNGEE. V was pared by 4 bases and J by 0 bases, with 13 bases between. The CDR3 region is CASSYGTQNQETQYF. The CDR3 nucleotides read TGTGCCAGCAGCTACGGGACCCAAAACCAAGAGACCCAGTACTTC.

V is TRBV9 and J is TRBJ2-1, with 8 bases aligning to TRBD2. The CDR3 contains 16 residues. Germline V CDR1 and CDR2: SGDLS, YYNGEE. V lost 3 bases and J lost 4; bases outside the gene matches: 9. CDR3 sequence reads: CASSDTSGSRYNEQFF. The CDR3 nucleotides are TGTGCCAGCAGCGATACAAGCGGGAGTCGGTACAATGAGCAGTTCTTC.

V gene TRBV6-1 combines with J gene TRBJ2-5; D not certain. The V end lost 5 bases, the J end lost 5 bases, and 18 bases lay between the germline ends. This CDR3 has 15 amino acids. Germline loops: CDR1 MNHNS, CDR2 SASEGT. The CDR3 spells CASSKTYAARETQYF. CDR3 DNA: TGTGCCAGCAGTAAGACGTACGCCGCCAGGGAGACCCAGTACTTC.

The CDR3 sequence: CASSRGPTKADTQYF. The CDR3 region has the DNA TGTGCCAGCAGCCGCGGACCGACGAAAGCAGATACGCAGTATTTT. The chain has TRBV7-2 and TRBJ2-3; D is uncertain. Trimming took off 5 bases at V and 4 bases at J, with 16 bases between the two ends. Per germline, CDR1 SGHTA and CDR2 FQGNSA. This CDR3 region has 15 residues.

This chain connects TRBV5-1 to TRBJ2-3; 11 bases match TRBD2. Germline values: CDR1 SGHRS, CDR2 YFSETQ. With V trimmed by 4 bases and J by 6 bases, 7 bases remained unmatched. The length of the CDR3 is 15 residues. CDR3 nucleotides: TGCGCCAGCAGCACACTAGCGGGAGAGAGGGATACGCAGTATTTT. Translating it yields CASSTLAGERDTQYF.

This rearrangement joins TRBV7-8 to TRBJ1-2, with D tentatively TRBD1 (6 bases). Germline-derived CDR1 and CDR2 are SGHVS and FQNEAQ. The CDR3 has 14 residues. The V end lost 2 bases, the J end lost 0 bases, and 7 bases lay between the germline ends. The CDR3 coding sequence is TGTGCCAGCAGCTTACAGGGGACTAACTATGGCTACACCTTC. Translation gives CASSLQGTNYGYTF. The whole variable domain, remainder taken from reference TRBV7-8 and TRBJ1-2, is GAGVSQSPRYKVAKRGQDVALRCDPISGHVSLFWYQQALGQGPEFLTYFQNEAQLDKSGLPSDRFFAERPEGSVSTLKIQRTQQEDSAVYLCASSLQGTNYGYTFGSGTRLTVV.

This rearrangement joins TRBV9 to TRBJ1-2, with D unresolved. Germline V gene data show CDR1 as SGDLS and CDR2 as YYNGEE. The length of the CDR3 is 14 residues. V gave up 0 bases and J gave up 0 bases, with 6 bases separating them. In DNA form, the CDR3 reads TGTGCCAGCAGCGTAGAAGGGTCTAACTATGGCTACACCTTC. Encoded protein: CASSVEGSNYGYTF.

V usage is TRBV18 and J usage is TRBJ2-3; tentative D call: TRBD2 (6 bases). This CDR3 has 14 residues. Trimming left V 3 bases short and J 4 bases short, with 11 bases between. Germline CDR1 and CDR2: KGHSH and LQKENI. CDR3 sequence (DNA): TGTGCCAGCTCACCGTCTAGCGTGCCAGATACGCAGTATTTT. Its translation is CASSPSSVPDTQYF.

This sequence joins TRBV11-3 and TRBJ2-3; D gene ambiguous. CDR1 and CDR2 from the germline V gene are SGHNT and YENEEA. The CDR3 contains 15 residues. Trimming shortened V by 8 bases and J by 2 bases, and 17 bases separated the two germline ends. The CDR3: CASSKVGTYTDTQYF. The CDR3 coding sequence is TGTGCCAGCTCTAAAGTCGGAACATACACAGATACGCAGTATTTT.

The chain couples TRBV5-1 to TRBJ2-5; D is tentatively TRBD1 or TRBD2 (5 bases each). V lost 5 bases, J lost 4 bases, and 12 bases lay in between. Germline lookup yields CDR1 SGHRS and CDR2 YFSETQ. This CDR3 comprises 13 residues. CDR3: CASRFGTSETQYF. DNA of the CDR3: TGCGCCAGCAGATTTGGGACCTCAGAGACCCAGTACTTC.

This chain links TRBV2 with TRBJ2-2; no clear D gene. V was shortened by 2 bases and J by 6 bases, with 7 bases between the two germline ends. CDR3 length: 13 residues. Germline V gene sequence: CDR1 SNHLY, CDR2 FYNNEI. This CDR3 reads CASSEFPPGELFF. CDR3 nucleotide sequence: TGTGCCAGCAGTGAATTCCCCCCCGGGGAGCTGTTTTTT.

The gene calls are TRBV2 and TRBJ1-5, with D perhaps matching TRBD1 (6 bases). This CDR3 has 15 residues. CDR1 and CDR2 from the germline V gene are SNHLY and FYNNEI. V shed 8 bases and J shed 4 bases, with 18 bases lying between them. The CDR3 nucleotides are TGTGCCAGCGGGGACACCGCCCCGGGGAATCAGCCCCAGCATTTT. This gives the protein CASGDTAPGNQPQHF.

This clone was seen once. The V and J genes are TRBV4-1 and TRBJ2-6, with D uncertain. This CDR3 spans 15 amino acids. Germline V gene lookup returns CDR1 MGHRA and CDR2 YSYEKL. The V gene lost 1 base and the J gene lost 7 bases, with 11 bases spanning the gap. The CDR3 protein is CASSQVGLGANVLTF. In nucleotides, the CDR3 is TGCGCCAGCAGCCAAGTCGGGTTGGGAGCCAACGTCCTGACTTTC.

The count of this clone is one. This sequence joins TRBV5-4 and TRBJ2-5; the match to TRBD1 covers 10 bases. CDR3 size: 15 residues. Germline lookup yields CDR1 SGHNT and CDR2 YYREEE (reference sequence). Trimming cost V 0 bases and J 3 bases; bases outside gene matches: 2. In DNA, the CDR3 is TGTGCCAGCAGCTTGGGCGGGACAGGGGAAGAGACCCAGTACTTC. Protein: CASSLGGTGEETQYF.

The chain's CDR3 is CASSLGIGGYTF. The CDR3 DNA reads as TGCGCCAGCAGCTTGGGGATAGGAGGCTACACCTTC. V gene TRBV5-1 combines with J gene TRBJ1-2; D not resolved. This CDR3 contains 12 residues. V was pared by 0 bases and J by 8 bases, with 8 bases between. Germline loops: CDR1 SGHRS, CDR2 YFSETQ.

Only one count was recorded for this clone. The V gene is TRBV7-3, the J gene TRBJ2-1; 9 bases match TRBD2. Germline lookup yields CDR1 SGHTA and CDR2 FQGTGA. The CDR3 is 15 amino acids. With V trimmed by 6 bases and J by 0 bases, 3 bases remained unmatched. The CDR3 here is CASSNSGSSYNEQFF. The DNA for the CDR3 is TGTGCCAGCAGTAATAGCGGGAGCTCCTACAATGAGCAGTTCTTC.

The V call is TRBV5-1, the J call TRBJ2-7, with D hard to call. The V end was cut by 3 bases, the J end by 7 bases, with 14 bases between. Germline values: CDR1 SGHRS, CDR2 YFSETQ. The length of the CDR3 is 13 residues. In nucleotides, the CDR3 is TGCGCCAGCAGCTCGGTTTCCATCGGGGAGCAGTACTTC. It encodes CASSSVSIGEQYF.